This TCR beta chain was documented in a study of radiotherapy plus CTLA-4 blockade in lung cancer (dated by TCRdb to about 2018). Regarding the complete study: Among the enrolled patients, roughly 17% had an objective response, and roughly 30% reached disease control. The investigation overall reported the following: After treatment with radiotherapy and ipilimumab, TCR clones that came from tumors expanded in the peripheral blood. Increased serum interferon-beta after radiation, together with early dynamic changes in blood T cell clones, were reported to be the strongest predictors of response.

According to the germline V gene, CDR1 reads SQVTM and CDR2 reads ANQGSEA. After removal of 7 bases from V and 2 bases from J, the junction retains 13 bases not matched to a gene. From the cysteine through the phenylalanine, the CDR3 covers 16 amino acids. The CDR3 DNA has 48 bases and is translated from base 1. In this study, focal radiation therapy paired with CTLA-4 blockade (ipilimumab) was tested in patients who had chemo-refractory metastatic non-small-cell lung cancer. Receptor amplification or capture employed the immunoSEQ multiplex PCR assay. TCRdb re-hosts the immuneACCESS table, in-frame sequences only. Its copies lack some clones; in the studies checked, an unresolved V gene accounts for under half of them, and the cause for the rest is not known. For this sample the table gives around 70,000 clones, of which 80% to 90% were detected only once. The ten largest clones add up to around two fifths of the sample.

Notes on this clone: It lacks a known antigen. No qualities accompany the bases; no much larger clone lies one base away.

The sample in question was peripheral blood, obtained from a patient treated with radiotherapy plus ipilimumab. This clonotype originated in a human donor with non-small cell lung cancer that progressed on radiotherapy plus ipilimumab. The rearranged segments are TRBV29-1 and TRBJ2-3; 9 bases in between match TRBD2. The nucleotide sequence is given as TGCAGCGCTGAGCCCTCCAGCGGGAGGAACACAGATACGCAGTATTTT. This yields the protein CSAEPSSGRNTDTQYF.